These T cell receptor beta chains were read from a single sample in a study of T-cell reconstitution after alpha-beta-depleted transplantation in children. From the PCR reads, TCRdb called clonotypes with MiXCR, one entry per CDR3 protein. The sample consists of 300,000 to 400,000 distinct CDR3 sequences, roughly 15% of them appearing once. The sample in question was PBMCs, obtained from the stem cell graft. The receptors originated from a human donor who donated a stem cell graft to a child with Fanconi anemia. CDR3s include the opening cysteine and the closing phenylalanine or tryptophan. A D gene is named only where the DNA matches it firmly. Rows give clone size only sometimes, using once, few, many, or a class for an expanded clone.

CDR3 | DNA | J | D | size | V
CASSQERAWHQPQHF | TGTGCCAGCAGCCAAGAAAGAGCCTGGCATCAGCCCCAGCATTTT | TRBJ1-5 | - | few | TRBV4-2
CASSSATGYGYTF | TGTGCCAGCAGCTCAGCTACAGGTTATGGCTACACCTTC | TRBJ1-2 | - | - | TRBV7-9
CASSLLMGAGDIQYF | TGTGCCAGCAGTTTACTGATGGGGGCGGGAGACATTCAGTACTTC | TRBJ2-4 | - | many | TRBV12-3/TRBV12-4
CASSFTGVGNTIYF | TGTGCCAGCAGTTTCACCGGGGTCGGAAACACCATATATTTT | TRBJ1-3 | - | few | TRBV12-3/TRBV12-4
CASSENGEGEQYF | TGTGCCAGCAGCGAGAATGGGGAAGGAGAGCAGTACTTC | TRBJ2-7 | - | many | TRBV3-1
CASSYTRLAGGHDTQYF | TGTGCCAGCAGTTACACCCGACTAGCGGGGGGGCATGATACGCAGTATTTT | TRBJ2-3 | TRBD2 | few | TRBV6-5
CASSATADPGTEAFF | TGTGCCAGCAGTGCGACCGCTGACCCCGGGACTGAAGCTTTCTTT | TRBJ1-1 | - | many | TRBV6-4
CASSLLSVKQYF | TGTGCCAGCAGTTTATTGTCGGTGAAGCAGTACTTC | TRBJ2-7 | - | few | TRBV12-3/TRBV12-4
CSAMGGTGNTIYF | TGCAGTGCCATGGGGGGCACCGGAAACACCATATATTTT | TRBJ1-3 | - | few | TRBV20-1
CASSTAWGSVEQYF | TGTGCCAGCAGCACCGCTTGGGGTTCAGTCGAGCAGTACTTC | TRBJ2-7 | - | - | TRBV5-5
CASSKAGSDYGYTF | TGTGCCAGCAGCAAGGCGGGGTCGGACTATGGCTACACCTTC | TRBJ1-2 | - | few | TRBV7-9
CASSKTLGDTQYF | TGCGCCAGCAGTAAAACACTGGGGGATACGCAGTATTTT | TRBJ2-3 | - | many | TRBV10-2
CASRRGVADTQYF | TGTGCCAGCAGGCGCGGGGTCGCAGATACGCAGTATTTT | TRBJ2-3 | - | - | TRBV6-1
CASSQVWGLAYNEQFF | TGCGCCAGCAGCCAAGTCTGGGGACTAGCCTACAATGAGCAGTTCTTC | TRBJ2-1 | TRBD2 | - | TRBV4-3
CASSLQVASTDTQYF | TGTGCCAGCAGTTTACAGGTTGCTAGCACAGATACGCAGTATTTT | TRBJ2-3 | - | few | TRBV27
CASSLERQGADTGELFF | TGCGCCAGCAGCTTGGAGCGCCAGGGGGCGGACACCGGGGAGCTGTTTTTT | TRBJ2-2 | TRBD1 | many | TRBV5-1
CASSAGTSGGVGETQYF | TGTGCCAGCAGCGCCGGGACTAGCGGGGGAGTAGGAGAGACCCAGTACTTC | TRBJ2-5 | TRBD2 | - | TRBV9
CASSLEMAGSYNEQFF | TGTGCCAGCAGCTTAGAGATGGCGGGGAGCTACAATGAGCAGTTCTTC | TRBJ2-1 | - | few | TRBV7-2
CSARKRPENEQFF | TGCAGTGCTAGGAAGCGACCGGAAAATGAGCAGTTCTTC | TRBJ2-1 | - | many | TRBV20-1
CASSEAGQGFEDF | TGTGCCAGCAGTGAAGCGGGCCAGGGTTTTGAAGACTTC | TRBJ2-5 | - | many | TRBV6-1
CASSSGGLTEAFF | TGTGCCAGCAGCTCGGGGGGGCTGACTGAAGCTTTCTTT | TRBJ1-1 | - | - | TRBV7-6
CASIFDGMNTEAFF | TGTGCCAGCATTTTTGACGGCATGAACACTGAAGCTTTCTTT | TRBJ1-1 | - | - | TRBV6-2/TRBV6-3
CASSLLGTGNEKLFF | TGTGCCAGCAGCCTCCTGGGGACAGGGAATGAAAAACTGTTTTTT | TRBJ1-4 | TRBD1 | few | TRBV5-6
CSVAEGSLRTEAFF | TGCAGCGTTGCGGAAGGGTCGTTAAGGACTGAAGCTTTCTTT | TRBJ1-1 | - | many | TRBV29-1
CASSLTQGYEQYF | TGTGCCAGCAGTTTAACACAGGGGTACGAGCAGTACTTC | TRBJ2-7 | TRBD1 | many | TRBV28
CASSIQGGGETQYF | TGCGCCAGCAGCATACAGGGAGGAGGAGAGACCCAGTACTTC | TRBJ2-5 | - | many | TRBV5-1
CASSFTGGQVNTEAFF | TGCGCCAGCAGCTTTACAGGGGGGCAAGTGAACACTGAAGCTTTCTTT | TRBJ1-1 | TRBD1 | - | TRBV5-1
CATREGGLGYEQYF | TGTGCCACCAGAGAGGGGGGGCTGGGCTACGAGCAGTACTTC | TRBJ2-7 | - | many | TRBV15
CASSPLGTDYNEQFF | TGTGCCAGCTCACCACTCGGGACAGATTACAATGAGCAGTTCTTC | TRBJ2-1 | TRBD1 | - | TRBV18
CASSESESNQPQHF | TGCGCCAGCAGTGAGTCGGAGAGCAATCAGCCCCAGCATTTT | TRBJ1-5 | - | few | TRBV10-2
CASSLSLGNDEQYF | TGTGCCAGCAGCTTATCTCTAGGGAATGACGAGCAGTACTTC | TRBJ2-7 | - | - | TRBV7-9
CASRNGGGTEAFF | TGTGCCAGCAGAAATGGTGGGGGCACTGAAGCTTTCTTT | TRBJ1-1 | - | few | TRBV6-1
CASSLGQGAGEQFF | TGTGCCAGCAGCCTTGGACAGGGGGCGGGTGAGCAGTTCTTC | TRBJ2-1 | TRBD1 | - | TRBV4-2
CATTEVPSTDTQYF | TGTGCCACCACCGAGGTTCCTAGCACAGATACGCAGTATTTT | TRBJ2-3 | - | few | TRBV10-3
CASSRQGFTDTQYF | TGTGCCAGCAGTAGACAGGGGTTCACAGATACGCAGTATTTT | TRBJ2-3 | TRBD1 | few | TRBV2
CASSLKDIQNTEAFF | TGCGCCAGCAGCTTGAAGGACATCCAAAACACTGAAGCTTTCTTT | TRBJ1-1 | - | many | TRBV5-1
CASSPNRGEAFF | TGTGCCAGCTCACCAAATCGGGGTGAAGCTTTCTTT | TRBJ1-1 | - | - | TRBV18